The clone carrying this T cell receptor (beta chain) occurred a few times. Its antigen remains unknown. The data originate from a study of response to subunit inactivated influenza vaccine. TCRdb analysed the RT-PCR reads with MiXCR anew, one entry per CDR3 protein. The data contain 650,000 to 800,000 distinct CDR3 sequences, less than 20% of them singletons. Trimming removed 3 bases from V and 6 bases from J, with 15 bases in between. The CDR3 has 15 amino acids. Study-level results: Authors suggested few new T cells are recruited by each seasonal influenza vaccination.

This clonotype originated in a man aged 45-65 years who received an inactivated influenza vaccine. The sample consisted of PBMCs from blood, taken 5 days after vaccination. The chain links TRBV12-3 or TRBV12-4 to TRBJ1-5, with D perhaps TRBD1 (5 bases). The CDR3: CASSLAQGGFQPQHF. CDR3 sequence (DNA): TGTGCCAGCAGTTTGGCTCAGGGAGGCTTTCAGCCCCAGCATTTT.